This T cell receptor beta chain was sequenced for a study of T cells after yellow fever vaccination. UMIs were added to TCR cDNA along with a universal primer site when it was made by 5'RACE template switching. TCRdb re-called the 5' RACE reads with MiXCR, one entry per CDR3 protein. The data contain hundreds of thousands of distinct CDR3 sequences, over 9% of them seen just once; the ten biggest clones take up under 15%. Losses at the gene ends were 3 bases for V and 3 bases for J; bases not matched to a gene: 9. CDR3 length: 17 residues. Germline V gene sequence: CDR1 KGHSH, CDR2 LQKENI. The chain employs TRBV18 and TRBJ1-3; 9 nucleotides match TRBD1. The source was PBMCs, collected on the day of the yellow fever booster vaccination. This receptor was taken from a man aged 30 to 39 who received the YFV17D yellow fever vaccine. CDR3 nucleotides: TGTGCCAGCTCACCGCAGACACCGGGACAGGGTGGAAACACCATATATTTT. This sequence encodes CASSPQTPGQGGNTIYF. Drawing the rest from reference TRBV18 and TRBJ1-3, the complete variable domain is NAGVMQNPRHLVRRRGQEARLRCSPMKGHSHVYWYRQLPEEGLKFMVYLQKENIIDESGMPKERFSAEFPKEGPSILRIQQVVRGDSAAYFCASSPQTPGQGGNTIYFGEGSWLTVV.